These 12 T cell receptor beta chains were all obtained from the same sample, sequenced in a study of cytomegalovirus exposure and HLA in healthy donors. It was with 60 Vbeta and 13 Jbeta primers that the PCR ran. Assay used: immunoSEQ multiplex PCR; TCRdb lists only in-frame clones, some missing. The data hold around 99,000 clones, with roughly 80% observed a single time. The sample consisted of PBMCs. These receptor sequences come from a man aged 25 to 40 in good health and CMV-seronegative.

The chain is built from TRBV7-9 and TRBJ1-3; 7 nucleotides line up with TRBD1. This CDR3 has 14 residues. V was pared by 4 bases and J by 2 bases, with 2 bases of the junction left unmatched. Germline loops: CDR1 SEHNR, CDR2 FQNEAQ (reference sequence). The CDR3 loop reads CASSSGGPGNTIYF. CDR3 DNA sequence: TGTGCCAGCAGCTCAGGGGGACCTGGAAACACCATATATTTT.

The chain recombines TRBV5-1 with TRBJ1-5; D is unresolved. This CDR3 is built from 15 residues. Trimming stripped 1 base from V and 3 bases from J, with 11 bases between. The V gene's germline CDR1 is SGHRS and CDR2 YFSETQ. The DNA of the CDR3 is TGCGCCAGCAGCTTGTTTAGCGGTTTCAATCAGCCCCAGCATTTT. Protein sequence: CASSLFSGFNQPQHF.

CDR3 in DNA: TGTGCCAGCAGTTTTGCGCTCAGGGGGCGAAGGACTAACTATGGCTACACCTTC. Protein: CASSFALRGRRTNYGYTF. The chain recombines TRBV28 with TRBJ1-2; 8 bases are shared with TRBD1. CDR3 size: 18 residues. CDR1 is MDHEN and CDR2 is SYDVKM in the germline V gene. Trimming at V came to 3 bases and at J to 0 bases, leaving 12 bases not matched to a gene.

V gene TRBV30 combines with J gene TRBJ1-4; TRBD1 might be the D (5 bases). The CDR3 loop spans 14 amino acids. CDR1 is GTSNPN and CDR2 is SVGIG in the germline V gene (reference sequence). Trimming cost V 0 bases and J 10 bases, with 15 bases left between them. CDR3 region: CAWSVSREVGKLFF. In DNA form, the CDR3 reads TGTGCCTGGAGTGTCTCCAGGGAAGTGGGAAAACTGTTTTTT.

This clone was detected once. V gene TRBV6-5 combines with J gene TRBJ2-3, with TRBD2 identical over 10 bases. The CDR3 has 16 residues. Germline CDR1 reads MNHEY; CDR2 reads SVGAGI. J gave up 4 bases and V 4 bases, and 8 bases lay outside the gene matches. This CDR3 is CASSSRAGGLSDTQYF. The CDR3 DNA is TGTGCCAGCAGTTCACGAGCGGGGGGGCTTTCAGATACGCAGTATTTT.

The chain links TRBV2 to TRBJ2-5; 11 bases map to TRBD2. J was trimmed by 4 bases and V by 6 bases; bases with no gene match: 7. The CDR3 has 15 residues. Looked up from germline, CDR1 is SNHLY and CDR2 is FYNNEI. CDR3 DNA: TGTGCCAGCAGGAAGGAGGGACTAGCGGTAGAGACCCAGTACTTC. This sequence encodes CASRKEGLAVETQYF.

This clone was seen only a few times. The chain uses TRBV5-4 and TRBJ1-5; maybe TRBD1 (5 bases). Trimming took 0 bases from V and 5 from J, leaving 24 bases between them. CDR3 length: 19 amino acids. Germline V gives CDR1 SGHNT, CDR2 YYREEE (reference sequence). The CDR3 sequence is CASSLVFYGRWGGDQPQHF. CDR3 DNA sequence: TGTGCCAGCAGCTTGGTTTTCTATGGGCGATGGGGAGGGGATCAGCCCCAGCATTTT.

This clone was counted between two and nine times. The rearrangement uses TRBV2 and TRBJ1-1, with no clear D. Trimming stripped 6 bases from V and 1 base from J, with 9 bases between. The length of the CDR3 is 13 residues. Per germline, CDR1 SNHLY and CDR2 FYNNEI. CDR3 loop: CASRVEGNTEAFF. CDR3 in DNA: TGTGCCAGCAGGGTGGAGGGGAACACTGAAGCTTTCTTT.

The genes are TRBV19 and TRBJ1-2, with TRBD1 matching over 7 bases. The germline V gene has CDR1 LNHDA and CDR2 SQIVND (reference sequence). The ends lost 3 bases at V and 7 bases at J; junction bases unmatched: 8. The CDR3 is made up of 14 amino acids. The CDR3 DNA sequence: TGTGCCAGTAGTATCATTACAGGGGCTAGTGGCTACACCTTC. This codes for CASSIITGASGYTF.

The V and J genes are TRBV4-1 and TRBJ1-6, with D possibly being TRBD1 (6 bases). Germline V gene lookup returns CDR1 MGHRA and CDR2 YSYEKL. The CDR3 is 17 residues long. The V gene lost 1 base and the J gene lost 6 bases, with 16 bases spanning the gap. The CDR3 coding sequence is TGCGCCAGCAGCCAAGTCCTCGCTGCAGGGGCTAATTCACCCCTCCACTTT. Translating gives CASSQVLAAGANSPLHF.

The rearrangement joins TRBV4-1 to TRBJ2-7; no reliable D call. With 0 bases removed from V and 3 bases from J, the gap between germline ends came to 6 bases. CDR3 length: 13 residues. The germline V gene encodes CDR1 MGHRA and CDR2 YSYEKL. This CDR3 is CASSQDGSYEQYF. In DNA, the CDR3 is TGCGCCAGCAGCCAAGATGGCAGCTACGAGCAGTACTTC.

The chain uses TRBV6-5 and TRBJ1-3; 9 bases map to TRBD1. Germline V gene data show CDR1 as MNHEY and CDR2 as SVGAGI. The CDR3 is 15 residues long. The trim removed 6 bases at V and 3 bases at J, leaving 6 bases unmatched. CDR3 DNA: TGTGCCAGCAGCCTGACAGGGGGAAGTGGAAACACCATATATTTT. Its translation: CASSLTGGSGNTIYF.